The next 21 T cell receptor beta chains were all read from a single sample in a study of glioma-infiltrating T cells. Amplification of TCR alpha and beta CDR3 regions from RNA used iRepertoire nested multiplex PCR. TCRdb re-called the multiplex PCR reads through MiXCR, storing one row per CDR3 protein. The profile shows roughly 190,000 distinct CDR3 sequences, 32% of them singletons. The sample consisted of glioma tissue, nonneoplastic brain tissue, or PBMCs (not recorded which). The receptors were gathered from a human donor with low-grade glioma or glioblastoma, undergoing nonglioma brain surgery, or in good health (not recorded which).

This clonotype was recorded many times. This chain joins TRBV28 and TRBJ2-7; no firm D call. V was clipped by 3 bases and J by 1 base, with 7 bases between them. The CDR3 spans 13 residues. The germline gives CDR1 MDHEN, CDR2 SYDVKM. In DNA form, the CDR3 reads TGTGCCAGCAGTTTCCCAGATTCCTACGAGCAGTACTTC. As protein: CASSFPDSYEQYF.

This clonotype was observed many times. The V gene is TRBV7-9, the J gene TRBJ2-5; 14 bases agree with TRBD2. In germline, CDR1 is SEHNR, CDR2 FQNEAQ (reference sequence). The CDR3 runs 15 residues. The V gene end was trimmed by 5 bases and the J gene end by 7 bases; junction bases not matched to a gene: 6. CDR3 sequence (DNA): TGTGCCAGCAGCCCACAGGGACTAGCGGGAGTGACCCAGTACTTC. It specifies CASSPQGLAGVTQYF.

In regard to this clonotype: A much larger clone sits a single nucleotide away, making a read error possible. The chain joins TRBV5-4 to TRBJ2-3; TRBD2 aligns across 9 bases. After removal of 4 bases from V and 8 bases from J, the junction contained 17 bases not matched to a gene. CDR1 and CDR2 (germline): SGHNT, YYREEE (reference sequence). The CDR3 totals 17 residues. Here the CDR3 reads CASSTGTSRPHAGTQYF. In nucleotides, the CDR3 is TGTGCCAGCAGCACCGGGACTAGCAGACCTCATGCAGGTACGCAGTATTTT.

This clonotype occurred many times. The V call is TRBV20-1, the J call TRBJ2-2; D not certain. Germline values: CDR1 DFQATT, CDR2 SNEGSKA (reference sequence). Trimming stripped 5 bases from V and 1 base from J, with 11 bases between. This CDR3 spans 14 amino acids. The DNA of the CDR3 is TGCAGTGCTCAATCGTGGGTGAACACCGGGGAGCTGTTTTTT. Translation gives CSAQSWVNTGELFF.

The CDR3 DNA reads as TGTGCCAGCTCACCAACCCCCGGGACAGGGGGTAATCAGCCCCAGCATTTT. It encodes CASSPTPGTGGNQPQHF. J is TRBJ1-5 and V is TRBV18; TRBD1 agrees at 11 bases. This CDR3 is built from 17 residues. V dropped 2 bases and J dropped 4; count of bases not matched to a gene: 7. Germline assignment: CDR1 KGHSH and CDR2 LQKENI.

The V gene is TRBV4-2, the J gene TRBJ2-7; D may match TRBD1 or TRBD2 (5 bases each). Germline V lookup: CDR1 LGHNA, CDR2 YNFKEQ. The CDR3 is made up of 14 amino acids. V was trimmed by 3 bases and J by 3 bases, leaving 12 bases between them. DNA of the CDR3: TGTGCCAGCAGCCAGGACTGGGGCCTCTACGAGCAGTACTTC. Translating gives CASSQDWGLYEQYF.

Turning to this clonotype: The CDR3 does not close with the conserved phenylalanine or tryptophan, likely indicating a read error. The rearrangement uses TRBV6-6 and TRBJ2-1; D possibly corresponds to TRBD2 (6 bases). Germline assignment: CDR1 MNHNY and CDR2 SVGAGI (reference sequence). The CDR3 length is 14 residues. DNA for the CDR3: TGTGCCAGCAGTGGTGAGCGGGCCTATAATGAGCAGTTCTCC. It translates to CASSGERAYNEQFS.

The table lists this clonotype with a few counts. A clone one base away is much larger, so this may be a read error. V usage is TRBV18 and J usage is TRBJ1-2, with 8 positions matching TRBD1. In germline, CDR1 is KGHSH, CDR2 LQKENI. V lost 4 bases to trimming and J lost 2 bases; unmatched junction nucleotides: 3. The CDR3 contains 14 residues. For the CDR3, the DNA is TGTGCCAGCTCACAGGACAGGGCCAACTATGGCTACACCTTC. As protein: CASSQDRANYGYTF.

This clonotype was seen many times. The V and J genes are TRBV4-3 and TRBJ2-7, with D possibly being TRBD2 (6 bases). V shed 8 bases and J shed 2 bases, with 13 bases lying between them. CDR3 length: 13 residues. CDR1 is LGHNA and CDR2 is YSLEER in the germline V gene. CDR3 DNA: TGCGCCAGCGTCGCGTCGGGGGCCTACGAGCAGTACTTC. Translated, it gives CASVASGAYEQYF.

This clonotype appeared many times. DNA of the CDR3: TGTGCCAGCAGTGGGGACCGAGACAATGAGCAGTTCTTC. Amino acid sequence: CASSGDRDNEQFF. The V call is TRBV12-3 or TRBV12-4, the J call TRBJ2-1, with D perhaps given as TRBD1 or TRBD2 (5 bases each). The CDR3 is 13 amino acids. The V end lost 5 bases, the J end lost 5 bases, and 10 bases lay between the germline ends.

Turning to this clonotype: Possible read error: a much larger clone is one base away. The chain has TRBV19 and TRBJ1-5, with D hard to call. This CDR3 is built from 15 residues. CDR1 is LNHDA and CDR2 is SQIVND in the germline V gene (reference sequence). The CDR3 region is CSSSTAPGWNQPQHF. The CDR3 nucleotides are TGTTCCAGTAGTACCGCCCCGGGTTGGAATCAGCCCCAGCATTTT.

The chain employs TRBV7-9 and TRBJ2-5; D unclear. Trimming shortened V by 4 bases and J by 5 bases, and 20 bases separated the two germline ends. This CDR3 contains 16 residues. Per the germline V gene, CDR1 is SEHNR and CDR2 is FQNEAQ (reference sequence). The CDR3 DNA reads as TGTGCCAGCAGCTCCTTGCTAACCTTAGGAAGGGAGACCCAGTACTTC. It encodes CASSSLLTLGRETQYF.

This chain connects TRBV9 to TRBJ2-1; D not resolved. From germline, CDR1 is SGDLS and CDR2 YYNGEE. V dropped 3 bases and J dropped 10 bases, with 14 bases sitting between them. The CDR3 is made up of 13 amino acids. The CDR3 DNA follows: TGTGCCAGCAGCGGATCTCCGGCCTACGAGCAGTTCTTC. This gives the protein CASSGSPAYEQFF.

This clonotype was recorded at least ten times. The chain has TRBV28 and TRBJ1-6; a weak D match, TRBD1 (6 bases). The CDR3 runs to 13 residues. Germline V gene data show CDR1 as MDHEN and CDR2 as SYDVKM. Between the trimmed V and J ends, which lost 6 bases and 13 bases, there was a span of 16 bases. CDR3: CASSPPQTGPLHF. The CDR3 DNA sequence: TGTGCCAGCAGCCCCCCGCAGACAGGTCCCCTCCACTTT.

Concerning this clonotype: A much larger clone differs by one base, so this may be a read error. V is TRBV29-1 and J is TRBJ2-7, with a possible D match to TRBD1 (6 bases). The J call may be wrong; the DNA end is better matched by TRBJ2-1. Germline lookup yields CDR1 SQVTM and CDR2 ANQGSEA. The CDR3 has 13 amino acids. The CDR3 is CSTRVMGADEQFF. The DNA of the CDR3 is TGCAGCACTCGGGTTATGGGGGCGGATGAGCAGTTCTTC.

This clonotype was counted many times. The rearrangement links TRBV7-3 to TRBJ2-1, with 11 bases that match TRBD2. Germline V gives CDR1 SGHTA, CDR2 FQGTGA. CDR3 length equals 15 residues. The V gene end was trimmed by 5 bases and the J gene end by 2 bases; junction bases not matched to a gene: 2. The CDR3 sequence: CASSPLAGAYNEQFF. The CDR3 nucleotides are TGTGCCAGCAGCCCACTAGCGGGAGCCTACAATGAGCAGTTCTTC. The full variable domain, in which reference TRBV7-3 and TRBJ2-1 provide the parts outside the CDR3, is GAGVSQTPSNKVTEKGKYVELRCDPISGHTALYWYRQSLGQGPEFLIYFQGTGAADDSGLPNDRFFAVRPEGSVSTLKIQRTERGDSAVYLCASSPLAGAYNEQFFGPGTRLTVL.

CDR3 in amino acids: CASSPGENIQYF. CDR3 coding DNA: TGTGCCAGTAGTCCAGGGGAAAACATTCAGTACTTC. The chain links TRBV19 to TRBJ2-4; a possible D gene is TRBD1 (6 bases). The ends were cut back, 5 bases at V and 5 bases at J, with 7 bases in the middle. The CDR3 consists of 12 residues. CDR1 and CDR2 (germline): LNHDA, SQIVND (reference sequence).

A few counts support this clonotype. This clone may be a read error of a much larger clone one base away. V and J are TRBV4-3 and TRBJ2-3; D possibly matches TRBD1 or TRBD2 (6 bases each). The CDR3 totals 15 residues. The V gene's germline CDR1 is LGHNA and CDR2 YSLEER. The CDR3, as DNA: TGCACCAGCAGCCAGGGGAGCGGGAGCACAGATACGCAGTATTTT. Its protein product is CTSSQGSGSTDTQYF.

Only a few counts were recorded for this clonotype. The V call is TRBV5-1, the J call TRBJ2-1; 13 positions agree with TRBD2. This CDR3 is built from 14 residues. Germline V gives CDR1 SGHRS, CDR2 YFSETQ. Losses at the gene ends were 6 bases for V and 8 bases for J; bases not matched to a gene: 5. CDR3 in DNA: TGCGCCAGCACTGGACTAGCGGGAGTATATGAGCAGTTCTTC. This codes for CASTGLAGVYEQFF.

This clonotype was detected only a few times. The junction departs from the called germline gene at one end, perhaps through a read error. CDR3 sequence (DNA): TGTGCCAGCAGCTTAGGGGGTCGGACCAACACTGAAGCTTCCTTT. The encoded protein is CASSLGGRTNTEASF. The chain employs TRBV7-9 and TRBJ1-1, with D hard to call. CDR1 SEHNR and CDR2 FQNEAQ come from the germline V gene (reference sequence). This CDR3 comprises 15 residues. Filled out from reference TRBV7-9 and TRBJ1-1, the complete variable domain reads DTGVSQNPRHKITKRGQNVTFRCDPISEHNRLYWYRQTLGQGPEFLTYFQNEAQLEKSRLLSDRFSAERPKGSFSTLEIQRTEQGDSAMYLCASSLGGRTNTEASFGQGTRLTVV.

In DNA form, the CDR3 reads TGTGTTAGCAGTTTATCGGGGTACGAGCAGTACTTC. This translates into CVSSLSGYEQYF. The chain links TRBV12-3 or TRBV12-4 to TRBJ2-5, with D maybe TRBD2 (5 bases). The DNA end is more similar to TRBJ2-7, so the J call may be wrong. This CDR3 comprises 12 residues.